The 13 T cell receptor beta chains reported below all come from one sample, sequenced in a study of tumor and adjacent non-tumor tissue in lung cancer. A modified ARM-PCR protocol with three rounds of nested PCR amplified TCRbeta. TCRdb passed the multiplex PCR reads through MiXCR, listing each CDR3 protein once. The profile covers 90,000 to 100,000 distinct CDR3 sequences, with less than 85% appearing a single time and less than 40% taken by the ten largest. The template was RNA from unsorted bulk tissue. The normal lung tissue was taken more than 3 cm from the tumor edge. Sample: distant non-tumor lung tissue. The receptors were gathered from a man aged 55-75 years with small cell lung cancer.

The rearrangement links TRBV6-1 to TRBJ2-7; 7 positions agree with TRBD2. Germline V gives CDR1 MNHNS, CDR2 SASEGT. The CDR3 sequence is 15 residues long. The CDR3 here is CASSELADSSYKQYV. For the CDR3, the DNA is TGTGCCAGCAGTGAACTAGCGGATAGTTCCTACAAGCAGTACGTC.

On this clonotype: This may be a read error: a much more frequent sequence differs by one nucleotide. The CDR3 DNA sequence: TGCAGTGCTAATTTGGGGAATGAGCAGTTCTTC. This gives the protein CSANLGNEQFF. The V and J genes are TRBV20-1 and TRBJ2-1; D gene unclear. Germline V CDR1 and CDR2: DFQATT, SNEGSKA (reference sequence). CDR3 length: 11 amino acids. V shed 4 bases and J shed 7 bases, with 8 bases lying between them.

Comment on this clonotype: Mismatch with germline at one junction end may stem from a read error. The chain uses TRBV12-3 or TRBV12-4 and TRBJ2-1, with D possibly TRBD2 on 6 matching bases. The CDR3 runs to 15 residues. This CDR3 is CASSTTSGFYNEHFF. DNA of the CDR3: TGTGCCAGCAGCACGACAAGCGGGTTTTACAATGAGCACTTCTTC.

Turning to this clonotype: Germline and junction disagree at one end, which may indicate a read error. The chain couples TRBV30 to TRBJ2-1; 8 positions match TRBD2. The CDR3 totals 18 residues. The germline V gene encodes CDR1 GTSNPN and CDR2 SVGIG (reference sequence). CDR3 bases: TGTGCCTGGATGAAGTTGCGGGAGGCCACAGATACAAACAATGAGCAGTCCTTC. Protein: CAWMKLREATDTNNEQSF.

About this clonotype itself: In this CDR3 the conserved last residue, phenylalanine or tryptophan, is missing, so a read error is likely. The limits of the CDR3 on the DNA are not certain, so only TCRdb's listed CDR3 is given. The CDR3 loop is CSVRQGTGELFS. The chain combines TRBV29-1 with TRBJ2-2; TRBD1 is the table's D call, not checked against the DNA. Germline assignment: CDR1 SQVTM and CDR2 ANQGSEA. The CDR3 is made up of 12 amino acids, end residues included.

In its sample, this clonotype was seen once. At one end the junction does not follow the germline gene, possibly because of a read error. The CDR3 DNA follows: TGTACCAGCAGCCACACTTGCGGGGGTAGCACAGATACGCAGTATTTT. Translating gives CTSSHTCGGSTDTQYF. This chain links TRBV11-2 with TRBJ2-3, with 7 bases matching TRBD2. The CDR3 is 16 residues long. The germline V gene encodes CDR1 SGHAT and CDR2 FQNNGV.

About this clonotype: The CDR3 does not close with the conserved phenylalanine or tryptophan, likely indicating a read error. No DNA is shown, since the ends of the CDR3 on it are uncertain; the CDR3 is the one TCRdb lists. This chain joins TRBV10-2 and TRBJ2-3. Germline V gives CDR1 WSHSY, CDR2 SAAADI. The CDR3 region is 11 residues in length, termini included. The CDR3 reads CTSSDVNTLYY.

Remarks on this clonotype: The junction shows a germline mismatch at one end, possibly a read error. The chain has TRBV28 and TRBJ2-3; TRBD2 matches 7 bases. Germline values: CDR1 MDHEN, CDR2 SYDVKM. The CDR3 is 16 residues long. The CDR3 sequence is CANSFQAGAGPDTQYF. In nucleotides, the CDR3 is TGTGCCAACAGTTTTCAGGCGGGAGCTGGTCCAGATACGCAGTATTTT.

This clonotype was found once. This likely comes from a read error, as the CDR3 has no conserved phenylalanine or tryptophan at its end. The limits of the CDR3 on the DNA are not certain, so only TCRdb's listed CDR3 is given. This chain joins TRBV11-2 and TRBJ2-2; the table's D call, TRBD2, has no DNA check behind it. The CDR3 extends over 14 residues, inclusive of both ends. CDR1 and CDR2 (germline): SGHAT, FQNNGV. The chain's CDR3 is CASSLARETGEMCL.

This clonotype was seen a few times. One junction end does not reproduce the germline sequence, and a read error may be involved. The chain links TRBV20-1 to TRBJ2-2; TRBD2 agrees at 12 bases. Germline values: CDR1 DFQATT, CDR2 SNEGSKA (reference sequence). The CDR3 has 16 amino acids. The CDR3 here is CSTRPLAGGDTGELFF. The CDR3, as DNA: TGCAGTACTAGACCTCTAGCGGGAGGGGATACCGGGGAGCTGTTTTTT.

As to this clonotype: This may come from a read error, since a much larger clone is one base off. The genes are TRBV28 and TRBJ2-5, with D uncertain. The germline V gene has CDR1 MDHEN and CDR2 SYDVKM. This CDR3 is 15 amino acids long. V was clipped by 2 bases and J by 3 bases, with 13 bases between them. This CDR3 is CASSLGSRREETQYF. CDR3 nucleotide sequence: TGTGCCAGCAGTTTAGGTAGTCGACGAGAAGAGACCCAGTACTTC.

In regard to this clonotype: One end of the junction does not line up with germline, which may come from a read error. V gene TRBV20-1 combines with J gene TRBJ1-4, with no clear D. The length of the CDR3 is 15 residues. Per the germline V gene, CDR1 is DFQATT and CDR2 is SNEGSKA (reference sequence). CDR3 in amino acids: CGAKVLFHGSEKLFF. CDR3 nucleotide sequence: TGCGGTGCCAAGGTTTTGTTTCATGGAAGCGAAAAACTGTTTTTT.

Remarks on this clonotype: Sequence at one end of the junction differs from germline and may be a read error. The genes are TRBV11-1 and TRBJ2-1; TRBD2 agrees at 7 bases. Germline V gene sequence: CDR1 SGHAT, CDR2 FQDESV (reference sequence). The CDR3 has 16 residues. DNA for the CDR3: TGTGCCAGCGGCTTAACACTAGCGACCACCTACAATGAGCAGTTCTTC. Translating it yields CASGLTLATTYNEQFF.